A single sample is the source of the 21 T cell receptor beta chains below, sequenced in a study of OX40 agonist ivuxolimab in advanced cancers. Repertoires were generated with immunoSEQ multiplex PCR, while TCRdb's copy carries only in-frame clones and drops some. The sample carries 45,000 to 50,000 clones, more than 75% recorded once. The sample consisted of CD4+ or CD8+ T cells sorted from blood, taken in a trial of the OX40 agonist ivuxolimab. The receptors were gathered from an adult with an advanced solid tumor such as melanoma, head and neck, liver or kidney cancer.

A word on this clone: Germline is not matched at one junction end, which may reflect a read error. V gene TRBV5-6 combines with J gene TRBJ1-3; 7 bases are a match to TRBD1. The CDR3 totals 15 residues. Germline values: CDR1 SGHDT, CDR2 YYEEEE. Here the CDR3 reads CASSLVGGSRNTIYF. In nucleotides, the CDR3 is TGTGCCAGCAGCTTGGTAGGGGGCTCTCGAAACACCATATATTTT.

In DNA form, the CDR3 reads TGTGCCAGCAGTTCGACAGGGGGTGATGGCTACACCTTC. Translated, it gives CASSSTGGDGYTF. This chain uses TRBV2 with TRBJ1-2, with TRBD1 identical over 9 bases. V lost 5 bases to trimming and J lost 6 bases; unmatched junction nucleotides: 4. Germline CDR1 reads SNHLY; CDR2 reads FYNNEI. The CDR3 has 13 residues. The complete variable domain, with remaining parts taken from reference TRBV2 and TRBJ1-2, reads EPEVTQTPSHQVTQMGQEVILRCVPISNHLYFYWYRQILGQKVEFLVSFYNNEISEKSEIFDDQFSVERPDGSNFTLKIRSTKLEDSAMYFCASSSTGGDGYTFGSGTRLTVV.

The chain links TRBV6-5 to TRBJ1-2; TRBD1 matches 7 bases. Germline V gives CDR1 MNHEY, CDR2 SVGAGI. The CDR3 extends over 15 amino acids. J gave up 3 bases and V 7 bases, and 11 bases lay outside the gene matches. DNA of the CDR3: TGTGCCAGCAAGGAGGAGGGGGCGGGTTACTATGGCTACACCTTC. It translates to CASKEEGAGYYGYTF.

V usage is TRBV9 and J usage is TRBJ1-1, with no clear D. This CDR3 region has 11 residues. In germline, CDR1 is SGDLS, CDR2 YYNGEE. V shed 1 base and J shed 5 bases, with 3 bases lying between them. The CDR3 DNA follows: TGTGCCAGCAGCGTACAAACTGAAGCTTTCTTT. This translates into CASSVQTEAFF.

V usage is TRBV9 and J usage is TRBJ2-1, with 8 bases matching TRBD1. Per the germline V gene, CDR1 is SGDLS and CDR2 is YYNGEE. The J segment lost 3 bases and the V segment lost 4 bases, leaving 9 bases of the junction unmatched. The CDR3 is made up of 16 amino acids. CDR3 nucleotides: TGTGCCAGCAGCTCGAGGACAGGGCAAGGCTACAATGAGCAGTTCTTC. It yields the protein CASSSRTGQGYNEQFF.

This CDR3 is CASRGQGLYNEQFF. The CDR3 coding sequence is TGTGCCAGCAGGGGACAGGGGCTTTACAATGAGCAGTTCTTC. This chain uses TRBV6-1 with TRBJ2-1, with 10 nucleotides matching TRBD1. The CDR3 runs 14 residues. Germline V gene lookup returns CDR1 MNHNS and CDR2 SASEGT. The trim removed 6 bases at V and 4 bases at J, leaving 3 bases unmatched.

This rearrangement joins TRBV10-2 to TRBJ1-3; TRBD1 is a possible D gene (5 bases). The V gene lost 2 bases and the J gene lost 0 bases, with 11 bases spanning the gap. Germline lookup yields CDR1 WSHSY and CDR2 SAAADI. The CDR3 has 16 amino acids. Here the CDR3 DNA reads TGCGCCAGCAGTGAGGGGCACAGGTTCTCTGGAAACACCATATATTTT. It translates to CASSEGHRFSGNTIYF.

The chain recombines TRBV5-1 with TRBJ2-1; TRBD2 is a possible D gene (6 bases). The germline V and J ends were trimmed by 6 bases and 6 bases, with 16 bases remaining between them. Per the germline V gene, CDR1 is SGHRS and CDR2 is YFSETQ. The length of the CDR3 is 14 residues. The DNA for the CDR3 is TGCGCCAGCATGGCGGGGCCGTCATCCAATGAGCAGTTCTTC. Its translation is CASMAGPSSNEQFF.

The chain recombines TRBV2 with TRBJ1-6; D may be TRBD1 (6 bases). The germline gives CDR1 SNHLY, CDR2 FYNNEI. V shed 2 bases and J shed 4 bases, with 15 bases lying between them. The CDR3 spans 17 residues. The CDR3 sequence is CASSEQGGGAYNSPLHF. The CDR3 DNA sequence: TGTGCCAGCAGTGAACAGGGTGGGGGGGCTTATAATTCACCCCTCCACTTT. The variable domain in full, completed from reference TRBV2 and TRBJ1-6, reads EPEVTQTPSHQVTQMGQEVILRCVPISNHLYFYWYRQILGQKVEFLVSFYNNEISEKSEIFDDQFSVERPDGSNFTLKIRSTKLEDSAMYFCASSEQGGGAYNSPLHFGNGTRLTVT.

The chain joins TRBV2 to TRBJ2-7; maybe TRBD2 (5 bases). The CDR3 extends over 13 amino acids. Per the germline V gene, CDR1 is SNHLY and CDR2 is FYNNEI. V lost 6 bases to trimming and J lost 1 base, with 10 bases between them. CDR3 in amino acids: CASRSGLSYEQYF. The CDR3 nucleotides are TGTGCCAGCAGAAGCGGACTGTCCTACGAGCAGTACTTC.

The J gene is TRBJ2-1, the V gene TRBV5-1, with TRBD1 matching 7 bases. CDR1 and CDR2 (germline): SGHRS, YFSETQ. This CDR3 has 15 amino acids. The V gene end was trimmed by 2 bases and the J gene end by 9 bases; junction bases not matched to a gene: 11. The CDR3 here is CASSLQGKGGGEQFF. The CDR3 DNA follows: TGCGCCAGCAGCTTACAGGGGAAAGGAGGTGGTGAGCAGTTCTTC.

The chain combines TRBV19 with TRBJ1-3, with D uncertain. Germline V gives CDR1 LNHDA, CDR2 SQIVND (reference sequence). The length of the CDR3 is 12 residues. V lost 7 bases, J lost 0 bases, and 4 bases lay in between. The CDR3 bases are TGTGCCAGTACTATCTCTGGAAACACCATATATTTT. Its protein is CASTISGNTIYF.

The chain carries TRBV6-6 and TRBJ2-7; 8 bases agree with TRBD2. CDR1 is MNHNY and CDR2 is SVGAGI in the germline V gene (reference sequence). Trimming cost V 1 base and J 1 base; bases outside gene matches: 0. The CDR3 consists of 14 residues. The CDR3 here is CASSYLAGSYEQYF. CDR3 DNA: TGTGCCAGCAGTTACTTAGCGGGGTCCTACGAGCAGTACTTC.

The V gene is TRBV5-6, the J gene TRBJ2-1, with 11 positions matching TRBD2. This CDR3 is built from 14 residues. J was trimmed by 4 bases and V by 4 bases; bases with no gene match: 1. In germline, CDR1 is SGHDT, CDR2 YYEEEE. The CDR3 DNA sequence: TGTGCCAGCAGCCGACTAGCGGGATACAATGAGCAGTTCTTC. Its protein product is CASSRLAGYNEQFF.

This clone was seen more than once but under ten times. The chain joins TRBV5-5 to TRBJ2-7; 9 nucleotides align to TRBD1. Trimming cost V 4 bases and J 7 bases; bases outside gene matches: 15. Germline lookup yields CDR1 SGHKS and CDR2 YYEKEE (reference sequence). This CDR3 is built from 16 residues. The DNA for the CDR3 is TGTGCCAGCAGCCGGTCGGCGGGACAGGGACTGGGGGAGCAGTACTTC. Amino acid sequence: CASSRSAGQGLGEQYF.

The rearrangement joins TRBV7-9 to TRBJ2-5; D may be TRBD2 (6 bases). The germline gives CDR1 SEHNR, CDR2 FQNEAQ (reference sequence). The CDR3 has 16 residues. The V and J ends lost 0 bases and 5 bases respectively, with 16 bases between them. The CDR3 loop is CASSLALRGLAETQYF. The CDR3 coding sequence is TGTGCCAGCAGCTTAGCTCTCCGGGGGTTGGCGGAGACCCAGTACTTC.

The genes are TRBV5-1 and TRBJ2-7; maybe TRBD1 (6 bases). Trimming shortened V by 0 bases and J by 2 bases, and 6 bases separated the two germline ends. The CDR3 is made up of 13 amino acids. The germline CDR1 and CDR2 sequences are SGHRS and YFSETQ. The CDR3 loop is CASSLDRAYEQYF. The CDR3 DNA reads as TGCGCCAGCAGCTTGGACAGGGCCTACGAGCAGTACTTC.

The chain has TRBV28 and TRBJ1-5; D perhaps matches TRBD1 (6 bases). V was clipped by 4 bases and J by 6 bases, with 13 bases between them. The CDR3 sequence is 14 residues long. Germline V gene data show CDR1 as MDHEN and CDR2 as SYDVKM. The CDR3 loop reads CASSSPGAGQPQHF. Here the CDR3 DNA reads TGTGCCAGCAGTTCACCAGGGGCGGGTCAGCCCCAGCATTTT.

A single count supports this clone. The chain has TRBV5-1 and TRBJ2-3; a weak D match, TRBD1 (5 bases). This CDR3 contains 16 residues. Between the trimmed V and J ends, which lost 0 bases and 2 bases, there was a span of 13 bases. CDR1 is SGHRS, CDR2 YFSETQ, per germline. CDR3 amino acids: CASSLADSTSTDTQYF. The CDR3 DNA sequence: TGCGCCAGCAGCTTGGCCGACAGCACTTCCACAGATACGCAGTATTTT.

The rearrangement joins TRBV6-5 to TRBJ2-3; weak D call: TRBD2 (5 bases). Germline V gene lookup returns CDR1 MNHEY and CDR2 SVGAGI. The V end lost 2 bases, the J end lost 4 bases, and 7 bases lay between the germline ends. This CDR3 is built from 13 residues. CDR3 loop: CASSYAGSDTQYF. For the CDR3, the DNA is TGTGCCAGCAGTTACGCGGGCTCAGATACGCAGTATTTT.

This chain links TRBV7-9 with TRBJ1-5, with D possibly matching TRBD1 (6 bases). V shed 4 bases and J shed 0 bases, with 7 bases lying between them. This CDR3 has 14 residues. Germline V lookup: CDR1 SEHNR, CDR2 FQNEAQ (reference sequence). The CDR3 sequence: CASSSGVSNQPQHF. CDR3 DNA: TGTGCCAGCAGCTCAGGGGTTAGCAATCAGCCCCAGCATTTT.